Listed below are T cell receptor beta chains from one sample, sequenced in a study of control samples from healthy donors and cancer patients. Libraries were prepared by immunoSEQ multiplex PCR; TCRdb keeps only in-frame clonotypes and omits some of them. This sample has roughly 86,000 clones, with roughly 89% found just once. Specimen: blood. The receptors here all came from a man in his thirties or forties in good health. Each CDR3 is given without its conserved first and last residue. The order of the fields is V gene, J gene, CDR3 length, CDR3 protein.

>TRBV7-2|TRBJ2-7|13
ASSLEVTGGYEQY
>TRBV4-2|TRBJ2-1|10
ASSQASNEQF
>TRBV9|TRBJ2-5|14
ASSAVSGGAQETQY
>TRBV7-9|TRBJ1-1|16
ASSLLLSSDRSNTEAF
>TRBV20-1|TRBJ2-1|16
SASTARLDQGAHNEQF
>TRBV7-9|TRBJ2-1|11
ASSFGGDNEQF
>TRBV5-1|TRBJ2-2|13
ASSPPGGVTGELF
>TRBV5-6|TRBJ1-5|13
ASSPAGGGGQPQH
>TRBV7-2|TRBJ2-2|12
ASSSAGVTGELF
>TRBV27|TRBJ2-1|12
ASSLWDSDNEQF
>TRBV7-9|TRBJ1-4|12
ASGFSSLSGGLF
>TRBV19|TRBJ1-2|10
ASSIQLYGYT
>TRBV19|TRBJ1-5|17
ASSIRWGDRVYSNQPQH
>TRBV6-1|TRBJ2-3|14
ASSEWEPLYTDTQY
>TRBV2|TRBJ1-6|12
ASSRHNSGEPLH
>TRBV7-3|TRBJ2-7|11
ASSPSGGGEQY
>TRBV30|TRBJ1-1|13
AWTGWRGLNTEAF
>TRBV19|TRBJ1-1|12
ASNEGAVNTEAF
>TRBV20-1|TRBJ1-1|9
SAPRTYEAF
>TRBV5-6|TRBJ1-1|10
ASSLDPEVAF
>TRBV19|TRBJ2-1|15
ASSIETGTPGLHEQF
>TRBV10-1|TRBJ1-1|12
ASSEDSLNTEAF
>TRBV24-1|TRBJ2-2|15
ATSDVGPDRSTGELF
>TRBV7-3|TRBJ2-2|11
ASSPHFAGELF
>TRBV19|TRBJ2-1|11
ASSMGRGNEQF
>TRBV7-9|TRBJ1-4|14
ASSLDPGQGYEKLF
>TRBV2|TRBJ1-1|12
ASRLRVKDTEAF
>TRBV11-2|TRBJ2-6|14
ASTSRLRAGANVLT
>TRBV6-5|TRBJ2-7|14
ASSYAMRGGSYEQY
>TRBV28|TRBJ2-4|14
ASSNRPQLGKNIQY
>TRBV24-1|TRBJ1-5|14
ATIDSRAAVDQPQH
>TRBV9|TRBJ1-3|13
ASSGSRGVGNTIY
>TRBV7-9|TRBJ1-1|11
ASSLQENTEAF
>TRBV6-5|TRBJ2-2|13
ASRLTGGYTGELF
>TRBV5-4|TRBJ2-5|13
ASSFFGGGEETQY
>TRBV11-2|TRBJ1-5|11
ASSRDRDQPQH
>TRBV28|TRBJ1-6|15
ASSSLDTINLNSPLH
>TRBV5-1|TRBJ2-7|12
ASRRDVASYEQY
>TRBV9|TRBJ2-2|11
ASSVGGTGELF
>TRBV7-8|TRBJ2-7|16
ASRRGLAGGPDSYEQY
>TRBV9|TRBJ2-6|16
ASSVAWGSPSGANVLT
>TRBV5-1|TRBJ2-1|11
ASSLVLSNEQF
>TRBV27|TRBJ1-5|14
ASSLRGRLYNQPQH
>TRBV4-3|TRBJ1-3|12
ASSRQGTGNTIY
>TRBV10-3|TRBJ1-4|12
AISESMAAEKLF
>TRBV3-1/TRBV3-2|TRBJ2-7|10
ASRQSSSEQY
>TRBV11-3|TRBJ2-7|12
ASSWGQGSYEQY
>TRBV5-1|TRBJ2-7|13
ASSLPYGQGHEQY
>TRBV11-1|TRBJ1-6|13
ASSLAGQYNSPLH
>TRBV11-2|TRBJ2-5|11
ASRLTSFETQY